This TCR beta chain appears in the sequencing data of a study of T cell responses to AZD1222 COVID-19 vaccine. Germline V lookup: CDR1 GTSNPN, CDR2 SVGIG (reference sequence). The CDR3 contains 16 residues. Trimming removed 3 bases at V and 2 bases at J, with 17 bases between. Measured with immunoSEQ multiplex PCR; TCRdb has only the in-frame clones, and not every one. The profile shows roughly 170,000 clones, roughly 92% of them singletons. Notes on this clone: The antigen is not known.

Findings and limits, study-wide: Spike-specific TCRs gained breadth and depth after people received two AZD1222 doses. Distributed over spike, vaccine-associated CD4 TCRs predominated at 160-218 and 743-854.

The chain joins TRBV30 to TRBJ1-3; a possible D gene is TRBD1 (6 bases). The sequence derives from an adult who received the AZD1222 COVID-19 vaccine. The source was peripheral blood, collected 28 days after the second AZD1222 dose. The CDR3 DNA reads as TGTGCCTGGAGGAGTTACCTACAGGGACCTGGAAACACCATATATTTT. This sequence encodes CAWRSYLQGPGNTIYF.